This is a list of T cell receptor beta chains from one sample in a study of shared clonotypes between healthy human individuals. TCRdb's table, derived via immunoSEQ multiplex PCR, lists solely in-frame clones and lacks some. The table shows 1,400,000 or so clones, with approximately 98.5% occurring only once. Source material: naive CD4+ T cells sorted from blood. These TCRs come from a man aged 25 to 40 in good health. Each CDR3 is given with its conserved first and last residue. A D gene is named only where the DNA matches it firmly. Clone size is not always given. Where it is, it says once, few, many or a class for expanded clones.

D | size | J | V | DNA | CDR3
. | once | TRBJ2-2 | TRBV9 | TGTGCCAGCAGCGTAGTCCCCTCTTACACCGGGGAGCTGTTTTTT | CASSVVPSYTGELFF
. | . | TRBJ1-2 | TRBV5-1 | TGCGCCAGCAGCTCCGGTCAGGTCTATGGCTACACCTTC | CASSSGQVYGYTF
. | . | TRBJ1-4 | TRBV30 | TGTGCCTGGAGTGACAGGGTGGGTGAAAAACTGTTTTTT | CAWSDRVGEKLFF
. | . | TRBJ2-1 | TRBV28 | TGTGCCAGCAGTTTAGTCGCTTCGCTCTACAATGAGCAGTTCTTC | CASSLVASLYNEQFF
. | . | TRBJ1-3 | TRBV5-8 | TGTGCCAGCAGCTTTTTCCTCAGCGTTTCTGGAAACACCATATATTTT | CASSFFLSVSGNTIYF
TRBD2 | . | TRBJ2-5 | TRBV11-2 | TGTGCCAGCAGGCGACTAGCGGGAGGGCTTGAGACCCAGTACTTC | CASRRLAGGLETQYF
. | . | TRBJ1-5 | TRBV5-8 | TGTGCCAGCAGCTTCCGCCAGGGTTGGGTTCAGCCCCAGCATTTT | CASSFRQGWVQPQHF
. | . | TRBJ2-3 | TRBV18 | TGTGCCAGCTCACCCTCGGAAGATACGCAGTATTTT | CASSPSEDTQYF
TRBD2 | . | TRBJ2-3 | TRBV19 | TGTGCCAGTAGTTCACAGCGGGAGAAGTTGTATTTT | CASSSQREKLYF
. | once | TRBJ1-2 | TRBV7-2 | TGTGCCAGCAGCTTAGTGGAATGGAACTATGGCTACACCTTC | CASSLVEWNYGYTF
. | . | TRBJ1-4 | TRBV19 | TGTGCCAGTAGCGCCGGTTTCGTCTGGGAAAAACTGTTTTTT | CASSAGFVWEKLFF
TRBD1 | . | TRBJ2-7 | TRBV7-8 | TGTGCCAGCAGCTCCCAGGGACAGGGGCCCTACGAGCAGTACTTC | CASSSQGQGPYEQYF
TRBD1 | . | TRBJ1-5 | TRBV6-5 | TGTGCCAGCAGTCCCAGGGGGGATAGCAATCAGCCCCAGCATTTT | CASSPRGDSNQPQHF
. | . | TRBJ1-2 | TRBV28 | TGTGCCAGCCTTGGGGGGTACTATGGCTACACCTTC | CASLGGYYGYTF
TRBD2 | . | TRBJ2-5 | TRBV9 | TGTGCCAGCAGCGTAGACATTGGTAGGACTAGTGAGACCCAGTACTTC | CASSVDIGRTSETQYF
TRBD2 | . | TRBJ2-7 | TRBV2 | TGTGCCAGCAGTAGCAGACTAGCGGGATTCTCCTACGAGCAGTACTTC | CASSSRLAGFSYEQYF
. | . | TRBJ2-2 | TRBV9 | TGTGCCAGCAGCGTTGCCGCGACTCCGGCCGGGGAGCTGTTTTTT | CASSVAATPAGELFF
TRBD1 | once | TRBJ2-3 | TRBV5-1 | TGCGCCAGCAGCCTCCGGGACAGAGGCACAGATACGCAGTATTTT | CASSLRDRGTDTQYF
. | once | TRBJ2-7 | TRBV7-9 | TGTGCCAGCAGCTTAGAGGCGGGACGTTCCTACGAGCAGTACTTC | CASSLEAGRSYEQYF
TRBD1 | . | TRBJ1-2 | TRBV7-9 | TGTGCCAGCAGCTTAGTACTCGGACAGGGGGCGCACGGCTACACCTTC | CASSLVLGQGAHGYTF
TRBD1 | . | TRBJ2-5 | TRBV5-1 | TGCGCCAGCAGAACAGGGGACCAAGAGACCCAGTACTTC | CASRTGDQETQYF
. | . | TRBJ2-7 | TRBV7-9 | TGTGCCAGCAGCTTGACAGCGGGCTACGAGCAGTACTTC | CASSLTAGYEQYF
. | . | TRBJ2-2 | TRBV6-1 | TGTGCCAGCTCCTGGCAGGAGAACACCGGGGAGCTGTTTTTT | CASSWQENTGELFF
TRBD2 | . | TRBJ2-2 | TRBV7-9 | TGTGCCAGCAGCTTCCTTTCCAGGTCTAGCGGCACCGGGGAGCTGTTTTTT | CASSFLSRSSGTGELFF
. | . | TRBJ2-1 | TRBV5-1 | TGCGCCAGCAGCTTGAGACTTGGACAGGAGCAGTTCTTC | CASSLRLGQEQFF
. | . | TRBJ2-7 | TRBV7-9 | TGTGCCAGCAGGTCAGGAGGGTTTTCCTACGAGCAGTACTTC | CASRSGGFSYEQYF
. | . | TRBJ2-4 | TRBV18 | TGTGCCAGCTCCGAGGGCATCGCGCAAAACATTCAGTACTTC | CASSEGIAQNIQYF
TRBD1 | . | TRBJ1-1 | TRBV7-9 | TGTGCCAGCAGCCGACCGGGGACAGGGGGAAACACTGAAGCTTTCTTT | CASSRPGTGGNTEAFF
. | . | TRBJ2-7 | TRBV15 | TGTGCCACCAGTCCCCGGGACCCGGAATACGAGCAGTACTTC | CATSPRDPEYEQYF
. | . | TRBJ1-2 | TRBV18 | TGTGCCAGCTCACCAGAACCGCCGGGGGCTAACTATGGCTACACCTTC | CASSPEPPGANYGYTF
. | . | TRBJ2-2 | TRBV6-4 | TGTGCCAGCAGTGACGGGAGGAACACCGGGGAGCTGTTTTTT | CASSDGRNTGELFF
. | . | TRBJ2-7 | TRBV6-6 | TGTGCCATCCGCCGGGGGCAGCCACCTTACGAGCAGTACTTC | CAIRRGQPPYEQYF
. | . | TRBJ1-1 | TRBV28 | TGTGCCAGCAGTCTCCCACAGGGTTTTGGATTCTCCGCTTTCTTT | CASSLPQGFGFSAFF
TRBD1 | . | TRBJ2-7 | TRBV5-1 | TGCGCCAGCAAACTATCCACAGGGGCTCGGTCCGAGCAGTACTTC | CASKLSTGARSEQYF
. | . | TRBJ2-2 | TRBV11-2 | TGTGCCAGCAGCTTAGTGATGGGGGTCAACACCGGGGAGCTGTTTTTT | CASSLVMGVNTGELFF
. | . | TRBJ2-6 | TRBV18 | TGTGCCAGCTCACCTCGGGCCCCGAGGAGAGGCTCTGGGGCCAACGTCCTGACTTTC | CASSPRAPRRGSGANVLTF
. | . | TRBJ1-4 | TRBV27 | TGTGCCAGCAGTTCCGGACAGACCCAGTATGAAAAACTGTTTTTT | CASSSGQTQYEKLFF
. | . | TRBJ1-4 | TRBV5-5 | TGTGCCAGCAGCTTGGCCCTACCGGGGCGCGGTGAAAAACTGTTTTTT | CASSLALPGRGEKLFF
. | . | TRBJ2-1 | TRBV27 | TGTGCCAGCAGTTTACTAGGTTCGGGGTTGGTCTTC | CASSLLGSGLVF
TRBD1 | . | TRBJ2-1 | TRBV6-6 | TGTGCCAGCAGTTACCCGGGACAGGGAAATGAGCAGTTCTTC | CASSYPGQGNEQFF
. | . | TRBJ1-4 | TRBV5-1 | TGCGCCAGCAGCCCACAGAGGGTGGATGAAAAACTGTTTTTT | CASSPQRVDEKLFF
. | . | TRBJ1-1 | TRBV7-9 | TGTGCCAGCAGCTTTGGGATCGAGAACACTGAAGCTTTCTTT | CASSFGIENTEAFF
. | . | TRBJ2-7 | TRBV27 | TGTGCCAGCAGTTTATCCGTTTGGGGGTCCCAATCCTACGAGCAGTACTTC | CASSLSVWGSQSYEQYF
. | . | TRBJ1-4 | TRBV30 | TGTGCCTGGACCCACCCGGGGTCGGGGGAAAAACTGTTTTTT | CAWTHPGSGEKLFF
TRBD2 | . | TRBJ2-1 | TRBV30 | TGTGCCTGGAGTTTGGGAGGGATCCCCTACAATGAGCAGTTCTTC | CAWSLGGIPYNEQFF
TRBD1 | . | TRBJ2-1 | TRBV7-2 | TGTGCCAGCAGCTCGGACAGGAGCTCCTACAATGAGCAGTTCTTC | CASSSDRSSYNEQFF
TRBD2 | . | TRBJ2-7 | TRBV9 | TGTGCCAGCAGCGTCCCTCCCGCGGGAGCCCTGGCTCGGAAATACTTC | CASSVPPAGALARKYF
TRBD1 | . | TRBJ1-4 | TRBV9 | TGTGCCAGCAGCGCCGTCGGACAGGGAGGTGAAAAACTGTTTTTT | CASSAVGQGGEKLFF
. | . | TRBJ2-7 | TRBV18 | TGTGCCAGCTCACCACGGACCGCTCCCGAGCAGTACTTC | CASSPRTAPEQYF
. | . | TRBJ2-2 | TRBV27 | TGTGCCAGCAGTCGACTAGGGATTCACACCGGGGAGCTGTTTTTT | CASSRLGIHTGELFF
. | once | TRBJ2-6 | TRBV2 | TGTGCCAGCGCCTCCTCTGGGGCCAACGTCCTGACTTTC | CASASSGANVLTF
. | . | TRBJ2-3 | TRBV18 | TGTGCCAGCTCACCACCGTCAGGGGCCACAAAAAGAGATACGCAGTATTTT | CASSPPSGATKRDTQYF